This T cell receptor (beta chain) came from a study of read filtering for tumor transcriptome and immune sequencing. This clonotype was picked up many times. From about 0.4 ug of RNA, a library with molecular barcoded alpha/delta and beta/gamma adaptors was made. TCRdb called the reads again in MiXCR, with one record for every CDR3 protein. The sample has nearly 60,000 distinct CDR3 sequences; 9% to 15% are singletons. Germline V CDR1 and CDR2: LGHDT, YNNKEL (reference sequence). CDR3 length equals 16 residues. Trimming removed 1 base from V and 0 bases from J; junction bases left unmatched: 4. This chain joins TRBV3-1 and TRBJ2-7; TRBD2 agrees at 9 bases. Sequenced: a population of CD138-negative cells sorted from bone marrow. The sequence was collected from a donor at least 40 years old with multiple myeloma. In nucleotides, the CDR3 is TGTGCCAGCAGCCAAGTCTGGCGGGGGGGCTCCTACGAGCAGTACTTC. This gives the protein CASSQVWRGGSYEQYF.